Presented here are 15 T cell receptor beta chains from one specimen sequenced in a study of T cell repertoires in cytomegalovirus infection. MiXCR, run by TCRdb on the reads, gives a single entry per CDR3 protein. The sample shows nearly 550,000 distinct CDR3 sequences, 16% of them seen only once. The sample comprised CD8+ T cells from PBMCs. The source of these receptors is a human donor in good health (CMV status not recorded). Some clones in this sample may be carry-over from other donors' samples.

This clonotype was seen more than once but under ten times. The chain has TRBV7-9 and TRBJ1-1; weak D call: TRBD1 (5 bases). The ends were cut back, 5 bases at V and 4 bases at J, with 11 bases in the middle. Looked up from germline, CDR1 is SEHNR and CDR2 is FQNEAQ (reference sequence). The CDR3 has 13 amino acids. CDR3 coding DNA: TGTGCCAGCAGCGGAACAAGGGGCACTGAAGCTTTCTTT. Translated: CASSGTRGTEAFF.

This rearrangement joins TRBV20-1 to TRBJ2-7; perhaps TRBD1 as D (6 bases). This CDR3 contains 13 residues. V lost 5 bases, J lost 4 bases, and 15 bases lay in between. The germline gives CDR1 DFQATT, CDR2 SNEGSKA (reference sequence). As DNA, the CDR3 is TGCAGTGCTCTTAGCCCAGGGGTATACGAGCAGTACTTC. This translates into CSALSPGVYEQYF.

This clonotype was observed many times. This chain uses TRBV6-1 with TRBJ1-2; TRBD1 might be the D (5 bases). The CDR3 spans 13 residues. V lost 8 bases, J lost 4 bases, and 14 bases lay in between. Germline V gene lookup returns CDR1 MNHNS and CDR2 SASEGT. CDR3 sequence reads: CASLEPGTYGYTF. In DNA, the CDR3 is TGTGCCAGCCTTGAACCAGGGACCTATGGCTACACCTTC.

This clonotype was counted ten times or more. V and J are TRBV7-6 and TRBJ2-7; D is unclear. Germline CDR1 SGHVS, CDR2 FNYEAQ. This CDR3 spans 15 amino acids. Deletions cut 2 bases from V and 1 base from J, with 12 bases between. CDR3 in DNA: TGTGCCAGCAGCTTAAACCCCACACAGTCCTACGAGCAGTACTTC. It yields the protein CASSLNPTQSYEQYF.

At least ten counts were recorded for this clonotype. The CDR3 DNA reads TGTGCCAGCAGAGAGACAGGGATCAATCAGCCCCAGCATTTT. Translated, it gives CASRETGINQPQHF. The rearrangement uses TRBV28 and TRBJ1-5; 7 nucleotides line up with TRBD1. Trimming cost V 6 bases and J 3 bases; bases outside gene matches: 5. Germline lookup yields CDR1 MDHEN and CDR2 SYDVKM. The CDR3 extends over 14 amino acids.

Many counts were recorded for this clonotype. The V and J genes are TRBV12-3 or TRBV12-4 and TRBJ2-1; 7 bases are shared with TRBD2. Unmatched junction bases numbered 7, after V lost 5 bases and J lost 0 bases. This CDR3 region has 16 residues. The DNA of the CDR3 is TGTGCCAGCAGTACACCCGGGACTACCTCCTACAATGAGCAGTTCTTC. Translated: CASSTPGTTSYNEQFF.

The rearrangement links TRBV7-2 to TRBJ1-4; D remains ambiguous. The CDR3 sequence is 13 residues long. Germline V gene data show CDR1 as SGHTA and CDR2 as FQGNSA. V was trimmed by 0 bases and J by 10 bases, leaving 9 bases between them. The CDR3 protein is CASSLAREGKLFF. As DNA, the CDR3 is TGTGCCAGCAGCTTAGCCCGGGAAGGAAAACTGTTTTTT.

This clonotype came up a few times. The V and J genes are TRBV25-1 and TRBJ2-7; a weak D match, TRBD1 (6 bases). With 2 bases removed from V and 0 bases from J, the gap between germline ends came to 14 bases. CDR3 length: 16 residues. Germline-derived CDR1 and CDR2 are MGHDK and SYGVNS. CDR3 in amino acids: CASSEKTGLRSYEQYF. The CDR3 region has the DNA TGTGCCAGCAGTGAAAAAACAGGGTTGCGCTCCTACGAGCAGTACTTC.

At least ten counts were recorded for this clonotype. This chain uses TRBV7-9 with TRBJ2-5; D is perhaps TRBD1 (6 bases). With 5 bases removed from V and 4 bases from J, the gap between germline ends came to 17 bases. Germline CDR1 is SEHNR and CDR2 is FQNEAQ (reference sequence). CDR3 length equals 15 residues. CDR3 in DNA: TGTGCCAGCAGCCCGACAGGCCTGGTGGGAGAGACCCAGTACTTC. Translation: CASSPTGLVGETQYF.

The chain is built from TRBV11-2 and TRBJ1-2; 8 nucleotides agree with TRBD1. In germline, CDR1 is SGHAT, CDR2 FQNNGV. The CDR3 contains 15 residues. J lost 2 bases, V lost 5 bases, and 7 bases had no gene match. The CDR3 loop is CASSRQGTLNYGYTF. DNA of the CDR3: TGTGCCAGCAGCCGACAGGGGACCTTGAACTATGGCTACACCTTC.

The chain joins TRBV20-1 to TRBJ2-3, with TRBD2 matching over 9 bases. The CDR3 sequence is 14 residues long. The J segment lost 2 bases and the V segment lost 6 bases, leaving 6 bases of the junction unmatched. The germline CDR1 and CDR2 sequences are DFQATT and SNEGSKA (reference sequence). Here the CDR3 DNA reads TGCAGTGCCGAAGGACTAGCGATCACAGATACGCAGTATTTT. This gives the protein CSAEGLAITDTQYF.

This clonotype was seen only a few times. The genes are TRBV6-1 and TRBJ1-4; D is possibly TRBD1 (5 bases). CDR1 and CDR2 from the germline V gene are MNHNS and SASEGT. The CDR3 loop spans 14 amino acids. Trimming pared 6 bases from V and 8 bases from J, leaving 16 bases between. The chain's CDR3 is CASSPGPREEKLFF. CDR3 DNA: TGTGCCAGCAGCCCAGGGCCACGGGAAGAAAAACTGTTTTTT.

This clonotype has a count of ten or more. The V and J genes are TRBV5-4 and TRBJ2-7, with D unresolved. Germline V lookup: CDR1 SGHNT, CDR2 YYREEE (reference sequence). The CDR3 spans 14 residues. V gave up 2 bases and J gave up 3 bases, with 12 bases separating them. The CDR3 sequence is CASSFDNSDYEQYF. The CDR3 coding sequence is TGTGCCAGCAGCTTCGATAACTCCGACTACGAGCAGTACTTC.

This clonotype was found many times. The CDR3 reads CASSLRPTYGYTF. DNA for the CDR3: TGTGCCAGCAGCTTAAGACCGACTTATGGCTACACCTTC. The chain is built from TRBV7-9 and TRBJ1-2; unclear D gene. The CDR3 length is 13 residues. Germline values: CDR1 SEHNR, CDR2 FQNEAQ (reference sequence). The V end was cut by 2 bases, the J end by 5 bases, with 9 bases between.

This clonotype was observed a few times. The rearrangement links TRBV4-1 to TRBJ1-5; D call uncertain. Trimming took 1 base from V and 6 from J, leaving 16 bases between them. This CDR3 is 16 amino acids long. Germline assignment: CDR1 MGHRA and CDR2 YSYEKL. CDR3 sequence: CASSQADLQGRQPQHF. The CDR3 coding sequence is TGCGCCAGCAGCCAAGCGGACCTCCAAGGGCGTCAGCCCCAGCATTTT.